Listed here are 20 T cell receptor beta chains from one sample, sequenced in a study of cytomegalovirus exposure and HLA in healthy donors. Researchers ran the PCR with 60 Vbeta and 13 Jbeta primers. Method: immunoSEQ multiplex PCR; TCRdb's copy keeps in-frame clones and lacks some. Seen here are about 94,000 clones, about three fifths observed once, and the top ten hold 3.9%. The sequencing input was PBMCs. These receptors originate from a man aged 25 to 40 in good health and CMV-seronegative.

The gene calls are TRBV7-2 and TRBJ2-7; TRBD2 matches at 8 bases. Losses at the gene ends were 5 bases for V and 6 bases for J; bases not matched to a gene: 6. The CDR3 is 13 residues long. CDR1 and CDR2 (germline): SGHTA, FQGNSA. The CDR3 DNA follows: TGTGCCAGCAGCCCATTTAGCGGGGCCGAGCAGTACTTC. Amino acid sequence: CASSPFSGAEQYF.

V usage is TRBV12-5 and J usage is TRBJ1-6; D remains unclear. There are 16 residues in the CDR3. In germline, CDR1 is LGHNT, CDR2 FRNRAP. V dropped 3 bases and J dropped 0 bases, with 9 bases sitting between them. The DNA for the CDR3 is TGTGCTAGTGGTTTTGCTATAAGCTCCTATAATTCACCCCTCCACTTT. Its translation is CASGFAISSYNSPLHF.

The chain carries TRBV5-4 and TRBJ1-6; 10 positions agree with TRBD1. After removal of 4 bases from V and 7 bases from J, the junction contained 11 bases not matched to a gene. CDR1 and CDR2 (germline): SGHNT, YYREEE (reference sequence). This CDR3 region has 17 residues. The CDR3 region has the DNA TGTGCCAGCAGCCCAACACCGGGACAGGGGATAAATTCACCCCTCCACTTT. As protein: CASSPTPGQGINSPLHF.

V and J are TRBV4-2 and TRBJ2-2; 11 positions agree with TRBD2. Per germline, CDR1 LGHNA and CDR2 YNFKEQ. The CDR3 loop spans 15 amino acids. V gave up 4 bases and J gave up 3 bases; unmatched junction bases: 1. The DNA for the CDR3 is TGTGCCAGCAGCCGGGGACTAGCGGACACCGGGGAGCTGTTTTTT. Encoded protein: CASSRGLADTGELFF.

This rearrangement joins TRBV5-1 to TRBJ2-2; TRBD1 is a possible D gene (5 bases). Germline assignment: CDR1 SGHRS and CDR2 YFSETQ. The CDR3 runs 13 residues. The V gene lost 3 bases and the J gene lost 6 bases, with 9 bases spanning the gap. CDR3 sequence (DNA): TGCGCCAGCAGCTACCAGGGTTCCGGGGAGCTGTTTTTT. It yields the protein CASSYQGSGELFF.

This rearrangement joins TRBV11-3 to TRBJ2-1, with TRBD2 matching over 11 bases. J gave up 10 bases and V 5 bases, and 10 bases lay outside the gene matches. The CDR3 totals 15 residues. The germline CDR1 and CDR2 sequences are SGHNT and YENEEA. Written as DNA, the CDR3 is TGTGCCAGCAGCGAGACTAGCGGGAATTTTGGGGAGCAGTTCTTC. The encoded protein is CASSETSGNFGEQFF.

The rearrangement links TRBV7-3 to TRBJ1-3; D is uncertain. CDR1 is SGHTA and CDR2 is FQGTGA in the germline V gene. The V and J ends lost 2 bases and 4 bases respectively, with 6 bases between them. The CDR3 is 13 amino acids. CDR3 DNA sequence: TGTGCCAGCAGCTTAGGCAGGGGAAACACCATATATTTT. Translating it yields CASSLGRGNTIYF.

This clone was observed a single time. The rearrangement joins TRBV12-5 to TRBJ1-1; tentative D call: TRBD1 (5 bases). V shed 5 bases and J shed 8 bases, with 9 bases lying between them. Germline V gene lookup returns CDR1 LGHNT and CDR2 FRNRAP. This CDR3 has 11 amino acids. The CDR3 is CASGPGGEAFF. The CDR3 DNA reads as TGTGCTAGTGGTCCCGGGGGAGAAGCTTTCTTT.

This clone was detected only a few times. V usage is TRBV2 and J usage is TRBJ2-7, with 10 positions matching TRBD1. The germline V gene encodes CDR1 SNHLY and CDR2 FYNNEI. The CDR3 loop spans 15 amino acids. J was trimmed by 4 bases and V by 4 bases; bases with no gene match: 7. CDR3 loop: CASSGTGGTRYEQYF. CDR3 in DNA: TGTGCCAGCAGTGGGACAGGGGGGACGAGGTACGAGCAGTACTTC.

The CDR3 DNA follows: TGTGCCAGCAGCAACAGGGGTTCTCATGGCTACACCTTC. This encodes CASSNRGSHGYTF. V gene TRBV28 combines with J gene TRBJ1-2, with 7 positions matching TRBD1. The ends lost 6 bases at V and 6 bases at J; junction bases unmatched: 7. The CDR3 totals 13 residues. CDR1 MDHEN and CDR2 SYDVKM come from the germline V gene.

The chain recombines TRBV10-1 with TRBJ2-2, with a tentative D call TRBD1 (6 bases). There are 14 residues in the CDR3. The germline CDR1 and CDR2 sequences are WNHNN and SYGVQD (reference sequence). V shed 6 bases and J shed 1 base, with 9 bases lying between them. The CDR3 sequence is CASSQGQNTGELFF. CDR3 coding DNA: TGCGCCAGCAGCCAGGGACAGAACACCGGGGAGCTGTTTTTT.

This chain links TRBV11-2 with TRBJ1-5; 7 bases line up with TRBD1. The V segment lost 5 bases and the J segment 4 bases; nucleotides outside the gene matches: 2. This CDR3 region has 13 residues. Germline lookup yields CDR1 SGHAT and CDR2 FQNNGV. In DNA, the CDR3 is TGTGCCAGCAGCCCACAGGGGAATCAGCCCCAGCATTTT. It is translated as CASSPQGNQPQHF.

This chain links TRBV7-2 with TRBJ1-1; D is uncertain. Per the germline V gene, CDR1 is SGHTA and CDR2 is FQGNSA. Deletions cut 2 bases from V and 3 bases from J, with 7 bases between. CDR3 size: 13 residues. The CDR3 DNA sequence: TGTGCCAGCAGCTTAACCCGGGACACTGAAGCTTTCTTT. Translation gives CASSLTRDTEAFF.

This clone has just a few counts. This chain joins TRBV10-3 and TRBJ2-7; 14 nucleotides match TRBD2. The ends lost 3 bases at V and 2 bases at J; junction bases unmatched: 6. This CDR3 region has 17 residues. Germline assignment: CDR1 ENHRY and CDR2 SYGVKD. The CDR3 here is CAISDLGLAGGTYEQYF. The CDR3 bases are TGTGCCATCAGTGACCTTGGACTAGCGGGAGGTACCTACGAGCAGTACTTC.

The chain employs TRBV28 and TRBJ1-2, with 7 bases that match TRBD1. The germline V gene encodes CDR1 MDHEN and CDR2 SYDVKM. The V and J ends lost 7 bases and 4 bases, in that order; junction bases with no gene match: 9. This CDR3 has 14 residues. This chain's CDR3 is CASIPRQGRYGYTF. CDR3 DNA sequence: TGTGCCAGCATACCCCGACAGGGCCGCTATGGCTACACCTTC.

This clone was seen once. The chain employs TRBV5-5 and TRBJ2-5; the match to TRBD2 covers 7 bases. CDR1 and CDR2 from the germline V gene are SGHKS and YYEKEE (reference sequence). Unmatched junction bases numbered 14, after V lost 5 bases and J lost 4 bases. The CDR3 length is 16 residues. CDR3 region: CASREWEGVPPETQYF. As DNA, the CDR3 is TGTGCCAGCAGGGAGTGGGAGGGAGTCCCTCCAGAGACCCAGTACTTC.

V gene TRBV14 combines with J gene TRBJ1-1; 8 nucleotides align to TRBD1. Germline V CDR1 and CDR2: SGHDN, FVKESK. The length of the CDR3 is 17 residues. Trimming at V came to 3 bases and at J to 10 bases, leaving 19 bases not matched to a gene. The CDR3 nucleotides are TGTGCCAGCAGCCATCAAGGGCCATCGCCAGGGGGCCGGAGAGCTTTCTTT. Amino acids: CASSHQGPSPGGRRAFF.

This chain joins TRBV6-4 and TRBJ2-1, with 8 bases matching TRBD2. Unmatched junction bases numbered 2, after V lost 3 bases and J lost 1 base. Germline CDR1 is MRHNA and CDR2 is SNTAGT. CDR3 length: 15 residues. CDR3 DNA sequence: TGTGCCAGCAGTGAAGTAGCGGGGTCCTACAATGAGCAGTTCTTC. Protein product: CASSEVAGSYNEQFF.

The V and J genes are TRBV30 and TRBJ2-7, with 7 bases identical to TRBD1. J lost 5 bases, V lost 4 bases, and 8 bases had no gene match. Germline V gene lookup returns CDR1 GTSNPN and CDR2 SVGIG (reference sequence). The CDR3 loop spans 13 amino acids. The CDR3 reads CAWKRQGNNEQYF. CDR3 sequence (DNA): TGTGCCTGGAAGAGACAGGGAAATAACGAGCAGTACTTC.

The CDR3 nucleotides are TGTGCCAGCAGTTCTAAAGTGAATGAGCAGTTCTTC. Its translation is CASSSKVNEQFF. The rearrangement uses TRBV27 and TRBJ2-1; D gene uncertain. Germline values: CDR1 MNHEY, CDR2 SMNVEV (reference sequence). Trimming removed 4 bases from V and 7 bases from J, with 8 bases in between. The CDR3 contains 12 residues.